The clone carrying this T cell receptor (beta chain) has only a few counts. Antigen unknown. This sample stems from a study of T-cell memory formation after mild COVID-19. The germline CDR1 and CDR2 sequences are LGHDT and YNNKEL (reference sequence). CDR3 length: 14 amino acids. The trim removed 4 bases at V and 7 bases at J, leaving 3 bases unmatched. TCRdb used MiXCR to reprocess the 5' RACE reads, holding one entry per CDR3 protein. Among around 210,000 distinct CDR3 sequences, just over 9.5% were seen once, and the ten largest hold 3.5%. General observations from the study: Day 15 to 85 contracting clones showed balanced CD4/CD8; later expanders leaned CD4+.

The rearrangement uses TRBV3-1 and TRBJ2-5, with 13 bases that match TRBD2. The sequenced sample consisted of PBMCs or a T cell subset sorted from them (not recorded which). This receptor was identified in a man aged 18-30 years who had mild COVID-19 (a few samples of this study predate the infection). Cell type and time point are not known. CDR3 in amino acids: CASSPWTSGGTQYF. CDR3 DNA: TGTGCCAGCAGCCCTTGGACTAGCGGGGGGACCCAGTACTTC.